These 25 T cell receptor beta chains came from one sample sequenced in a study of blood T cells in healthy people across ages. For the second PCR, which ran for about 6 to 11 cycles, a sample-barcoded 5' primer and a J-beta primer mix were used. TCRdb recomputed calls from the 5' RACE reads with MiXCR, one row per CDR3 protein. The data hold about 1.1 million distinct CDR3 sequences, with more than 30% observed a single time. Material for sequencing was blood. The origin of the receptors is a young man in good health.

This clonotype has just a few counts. CDR3 bases: TGTGCCAGCAGTTTATCGTGGGGGCAGACCTACGAGCAGTACTTC. The encoded protein is CASSLSWGQTYEQYF. The rearrangement uses TRBV27 and TRBJ2-7, with D maybe TRBD1 (6 bases). The V gene's germline CDR1 is MNHEY and CDR2 SMNVEV (reference sequence). Trimming left V 0 bases short and J 2 bases short, with 11 bases between. The CDR3 has 15 residues.

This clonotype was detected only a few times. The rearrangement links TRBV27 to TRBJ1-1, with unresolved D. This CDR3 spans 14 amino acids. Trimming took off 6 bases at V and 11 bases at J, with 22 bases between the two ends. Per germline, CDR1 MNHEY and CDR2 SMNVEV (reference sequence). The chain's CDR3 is CASRGAVGEFNAFF. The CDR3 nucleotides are TGTGCCAGCAGAGGCGCCGTAGGAGAATTTAACGCTTTCTTT.

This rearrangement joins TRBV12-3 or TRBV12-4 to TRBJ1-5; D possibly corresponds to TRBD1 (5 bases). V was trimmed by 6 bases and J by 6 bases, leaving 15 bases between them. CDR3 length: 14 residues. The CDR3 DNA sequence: TGTGCCAGCAGGGATCAGGGAGGAAGTCAGCCCCAGCATTTT. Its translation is CASRDQGGSQPQHF.

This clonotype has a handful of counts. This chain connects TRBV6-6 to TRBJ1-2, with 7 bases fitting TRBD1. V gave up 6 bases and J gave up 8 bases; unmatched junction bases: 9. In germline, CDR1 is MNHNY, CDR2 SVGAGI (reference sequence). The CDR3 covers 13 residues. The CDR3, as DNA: TGTGCCAGCAGCCAGACAGGGCGTGACGGCTACACCTTC. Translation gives CASSQTGRDGYTF.

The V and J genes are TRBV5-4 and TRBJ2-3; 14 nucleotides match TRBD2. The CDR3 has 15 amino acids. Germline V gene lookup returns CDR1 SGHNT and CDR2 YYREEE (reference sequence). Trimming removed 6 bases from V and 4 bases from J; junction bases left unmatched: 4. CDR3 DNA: TGTGCCAGCACTGCGACTAGCGGGGGGGCAGATACGCAGTATTTT. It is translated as CASTATSGGADTQYF.

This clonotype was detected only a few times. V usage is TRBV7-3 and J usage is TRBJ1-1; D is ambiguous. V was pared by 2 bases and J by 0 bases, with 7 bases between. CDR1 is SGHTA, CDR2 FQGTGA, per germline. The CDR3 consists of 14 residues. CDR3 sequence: CASSLGDLNTEAFF. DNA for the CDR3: TGTGCCAGCAGCTTAGGGGATTTGAACACTGAAGCTTTCTTT. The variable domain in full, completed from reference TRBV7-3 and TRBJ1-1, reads GAGVSQTPSNKVTEKGKYVELRCDPISGHTALYWYRQSLGQGPEFLIYFQGTGAADDSGLPNDRFFAVRPEGSVSTLKIQRTERGDSAVYLCASSLGDLNTEAFFGQGTRLTVV.

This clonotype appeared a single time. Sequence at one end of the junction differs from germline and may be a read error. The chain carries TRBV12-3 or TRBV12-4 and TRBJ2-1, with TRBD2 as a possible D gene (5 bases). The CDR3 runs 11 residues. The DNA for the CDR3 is TGTGCCAGCAGTTCTAGCAATGTGCAGTTCTTC. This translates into CASSSSNVQFF.

In DNA, the CDR3 is TGCGCCAGCAGCTTGGGGCAACGCGACAATGAGCAGTTCTTC. Residues: CASSLGQRDNEQFF. The chain combines TRBV5-1 with TRBJ2-1, with unresolved D. This CDR3 has 14 amino acids. Trimming removed 0 bases at V and 5 bases at J, with 9 bases between. Looked up from germline, CDR1 is SGHRS and CDR2 is YFSETQ.

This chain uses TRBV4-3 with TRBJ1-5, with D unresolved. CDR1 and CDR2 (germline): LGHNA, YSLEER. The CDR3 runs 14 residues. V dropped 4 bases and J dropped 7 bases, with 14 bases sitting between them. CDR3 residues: CASSPVVYDQPQHF. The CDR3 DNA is TGCGCCAGCAGCCCGGTGGTCTATGACCAGCCCCAGCATTTT.

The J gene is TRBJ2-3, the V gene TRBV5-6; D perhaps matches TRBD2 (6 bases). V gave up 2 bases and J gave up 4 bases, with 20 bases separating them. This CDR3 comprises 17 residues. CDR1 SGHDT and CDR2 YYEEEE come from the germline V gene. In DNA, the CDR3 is TGTGCCAGCAGCTTCTCTCCGGGACTGTCAATTGCAGATACGCAGTATTTT. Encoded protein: CASSFSPGLSIADTQYF.

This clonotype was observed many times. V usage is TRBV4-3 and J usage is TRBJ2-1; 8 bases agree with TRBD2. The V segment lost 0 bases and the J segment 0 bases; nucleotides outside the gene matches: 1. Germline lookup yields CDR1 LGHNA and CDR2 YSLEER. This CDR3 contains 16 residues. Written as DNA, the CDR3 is TGCGCCAGCAGCCAAGACGGGGGGGGCTCCTACAATGAGCAGTTCTTC. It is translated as CASSQDGGGSYNEQFF.

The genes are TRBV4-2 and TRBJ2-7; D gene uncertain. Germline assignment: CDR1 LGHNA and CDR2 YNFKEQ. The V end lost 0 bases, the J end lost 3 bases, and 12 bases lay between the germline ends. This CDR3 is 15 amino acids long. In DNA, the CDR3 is TGTGCCAGCAGCCAAGAATTTACTGCGAACTACGAGCAGTACTTC. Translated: CASSQEFTANYEQYF.

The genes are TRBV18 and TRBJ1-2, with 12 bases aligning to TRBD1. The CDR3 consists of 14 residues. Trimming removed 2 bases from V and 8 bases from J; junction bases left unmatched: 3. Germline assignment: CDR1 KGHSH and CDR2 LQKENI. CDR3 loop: CASSPGTGGFGYTF. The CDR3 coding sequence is TGTGCCAGCTCACCAGGGACAGGGGGCTTCGGCTACACCTTC.

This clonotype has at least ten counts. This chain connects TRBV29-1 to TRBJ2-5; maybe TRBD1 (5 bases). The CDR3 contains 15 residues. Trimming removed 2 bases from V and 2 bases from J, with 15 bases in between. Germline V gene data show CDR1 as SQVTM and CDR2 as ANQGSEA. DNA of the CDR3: TGCAGCGTTGAATATCGCAGGGAACCACAAGAGACCCAGTACTTC. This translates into CSVEYRREPQETQYF.

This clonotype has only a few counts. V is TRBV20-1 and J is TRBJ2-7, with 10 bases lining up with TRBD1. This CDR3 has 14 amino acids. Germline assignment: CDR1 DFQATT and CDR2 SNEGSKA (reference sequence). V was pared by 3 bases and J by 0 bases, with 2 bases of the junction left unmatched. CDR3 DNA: TGCAGTGCTAGGGACAGGGGGACCTCCTACGAGCAGTACTTC. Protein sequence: CSARDRGTSYEQYF.

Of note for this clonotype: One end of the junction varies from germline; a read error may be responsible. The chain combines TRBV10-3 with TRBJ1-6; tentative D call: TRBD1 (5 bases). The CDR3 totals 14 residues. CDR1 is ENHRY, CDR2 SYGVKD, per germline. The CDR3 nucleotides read TGTGCCATCTGTTCCGGGGCAGAGGGTTCACCCCCCCACTTT. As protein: CAICSGAEGSPPHF.

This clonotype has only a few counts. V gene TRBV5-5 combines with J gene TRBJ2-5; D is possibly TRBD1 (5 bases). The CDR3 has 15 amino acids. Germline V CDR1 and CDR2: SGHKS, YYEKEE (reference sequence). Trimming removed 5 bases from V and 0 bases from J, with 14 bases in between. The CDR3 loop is CASSEPDSYQETQYF. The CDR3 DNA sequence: TGTGCCAGCAGTGAACCTGACAGTTACCAAGAGACCCAGTACTTC.

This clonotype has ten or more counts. The CDR3 DNA is TGCAGCGTCATGCCACCCGGCAATGAGCAGTTCTTC. This codes for CSVMPPGNEQFF. This chain connects TRBV29-1 to TRBJ2-1; the D is unclear. Germline CDR1 SQVTM, CDR2 ANQGSEA. Deletions cut 6 bases from V and 6 bases from J, with 12 bases between. CDR3 length equals 12 residues.

CDR3 protein: CASSPPHTF. DNA of the CDR3: TGTGCCAGCAGTCCGCCCCACACCTTC. The chain has TRBV28 and TRBJ1-2; D is undetermined. The CDR3 has 9 amino acids. Germline CDR1 is MDHEN and CDR2 is SYDVKM. V lost 5 bases and J 12 bases, leaving 7 bases between the germline ends.

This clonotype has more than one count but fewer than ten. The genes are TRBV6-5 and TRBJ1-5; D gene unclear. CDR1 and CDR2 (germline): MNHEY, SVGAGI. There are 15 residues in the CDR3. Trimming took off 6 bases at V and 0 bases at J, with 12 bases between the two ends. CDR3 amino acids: CASSWGRDSNQPQHF. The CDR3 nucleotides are TGTGCCAGCAGCTGGGGAAGAGATAGCAATCAGCCCCAGCATTTT.

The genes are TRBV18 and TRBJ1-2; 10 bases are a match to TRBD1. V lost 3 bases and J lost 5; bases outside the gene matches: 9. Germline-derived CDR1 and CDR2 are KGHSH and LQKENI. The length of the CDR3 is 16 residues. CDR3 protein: CASSPSPGTGVYGYTF. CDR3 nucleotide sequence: TGTGCCAGCTCACCTTCCCCCGGGACAGGGGTTTATGGCTACACCTTC.

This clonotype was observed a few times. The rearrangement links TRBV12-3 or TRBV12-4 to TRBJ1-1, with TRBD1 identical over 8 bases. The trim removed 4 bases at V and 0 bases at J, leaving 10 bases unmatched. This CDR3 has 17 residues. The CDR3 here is CASSSGRTGYMNTEAFF. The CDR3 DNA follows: TGTGCCAGCAGTTCGGGGCGGACAGGGTATATGAACACTGAAGCTTTCTTT.

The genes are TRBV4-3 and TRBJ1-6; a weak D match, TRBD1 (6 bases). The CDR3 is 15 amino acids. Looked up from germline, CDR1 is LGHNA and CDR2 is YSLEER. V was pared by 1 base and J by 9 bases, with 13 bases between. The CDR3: CASSQGVAGVSPLHF. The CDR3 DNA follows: TGCGCCAGCAGCCAAGGTGTGGCAGGGGTTTCACCCCTCCACTTT.

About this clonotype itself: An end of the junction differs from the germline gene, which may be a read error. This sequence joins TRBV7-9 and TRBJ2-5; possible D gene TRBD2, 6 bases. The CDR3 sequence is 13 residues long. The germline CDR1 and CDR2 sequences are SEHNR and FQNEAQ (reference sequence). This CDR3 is CASSLLAQESQYF. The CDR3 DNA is TGTGCCAGCAGTCTTCTAGCGCAAGAGAGCCAGTACTTC.

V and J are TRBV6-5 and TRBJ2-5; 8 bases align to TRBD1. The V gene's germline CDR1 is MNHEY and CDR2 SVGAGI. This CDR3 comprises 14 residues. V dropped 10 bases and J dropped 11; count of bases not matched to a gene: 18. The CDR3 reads CATSQGVPPNEQYF. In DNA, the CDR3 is TGTGCCACCTCACAGGGGGTCCCCCCAAATGAGCAGTACTTC.